The TCR beta chain described here comes from a study of identical twins. General study results and limits: Cross-sectional statistics underpinned the conclusions; the same donors were not followed.

Germline loops: CDR1 ENHRY, CDR2 SYGVKD. Trimming left V 4 bases short and J 4 bases short, with 10 bases between. This CDR3 is 13 amino acids long. TCRdb independently ran MiXCR on the 5' RACE reads; one entry per CDR3 protein. Of about 520,000 distinct CDR3 sequences listed, around 20% are singletons. Details on this clonotype: Its antigen is as yet unknown.

This sample also belongs to another study, concerning T cells expressing NK-cell markers.

This clonotype was obtained from a woman under 30 in good health. The V call is TRBV10-3, the J call TRBJ2-5; perhaps TRBD2 as D (6 bases). The sequenced sample consisted of CD4+ T cells sorted from blood. In DNA, the CDR3 is TGTGCCATCAGTGCGGGACTTTCAGAGACCCAGTACTTC. Protein sequence: CAISAGLSETQYF.